The 15 T cell receptor beta chains below come from one sample, sequenced in a study of blood T cell repertoires in COVID-19. Assay used: immunoSEQ multiplex PCR; TCRdb lists only in-frame clones, some missing. Seen here are under 200,000 clones, approximately 87% observed once, and the top ten hold 9% to 12%. The material sequenced was peripheral blood. The receptors here all came from a woman in her 70s with COVID-19, enrolled during active disease.

This rearrangement joins TRBV5-3 to TRBJ1-5; no reliable D call. TRBV5-3 is an ORF; its function is uncertain. V was pared by 4 bases and J by 0 bases, with 14 bases between. CDR3 length: 16 amino acids. CDR3 coding DNA: TGTGCCAGAAGCGCCAACAGAATTTATAGCAATCAGCCCCAGCATTTT. It yields the protein CARSANRIYSNQPQHF.

The chain recombines TRBV18 with TRBJ2-7; D is perhaps TRBD1 (5 bases). The V and J ends lost 3 bases and 2 bases respectively, with 11 bases between them. CDR3 size: 14 residues. In germline, CDR1 is KGHSH, CDR2 LQKENI. The DNA for the CDR3 is TGTGCCAGCTCACCTCAGGGTCTGGCCTACGAGCAGTACTTC. Its protein product is CASSPQGLAYEQYF.

The chain is built from TRBV7-3 and TRBJ2-2; D is unresolved. This CDR3 is built from 17 residues. Germline V gene lookup returns CDR1 SGHTA and CDR2 FQGTGA. V gave up 5 bases and J gave up 0 bases, with 16 bases separating them. CDR3 in DNA: TGTGCCAGCAGCCCGTCTCCTGGTGGAGCGAACACCGGGGAGCTGTTTTTT. Translation gives CASSPSPGGANTGELFF.

The V and J genes are TRBV4-1 and TRBJ2-2; TRBD2 might be the D (5 bases). CDR1 and CDR2 (germline): MGHRA, YSYEKL. The CDR3 contains 15 residues. Trimming stripped 7 bases from V and 4 bases from J, with 16 bases between. CDR3 in amino acids: CASTKMGVSTGELFF. The CDR3 nucleotides read TGCGCCAGCACTAAAATGGGAGTGTCCACCGGGGAGCTGTTTTTT.

The gene calls are TRBV19 and TRBJ1-5; 7 bases are a match to TRBD1. The germline V gene encodes CDR1 LNHDA and CDR2 SQIVND (reference sequence). The CDR3 is 17 amino acids. With V trimmed by 7 bases and J by 0 bases, 12 bases remained unmatched. CDR3 bases: TGTGCCAGTACACCGACAGGGCAAATGTATAGCAATCAGCCCCAGCATTTT. Translation: CASTPTGQMYSNQPQHF. Full variable domain (rest looked up from reference TRBV19 and TRBJ1-5): DGGITQSPKYLFRKEGQNVTLSCEQNLNHDAMYWYRQDPGQGLRLIYYSQIVNDFQKGDIAEGYSVSREKKESFPLTVTSAQKNPTAFYLCASTPTGQMYSNQPQHFGDGTRLSIL.

The chain couples TRBV28 to TRBJ1-6; the D gene is possibly TRBD1 (6 bases). The germline gives CDR1 MDHEN, CDR2 SYDVKM. The V end lost 6 bases, the J end lost 6 bases, and 15 bases lay between the germline ends. CDR3 size: 15 residues. The CDR3 spells CASSPRGLGNSPLHF. The CDR3 nucleotides read TGTGCCAGCAGCCCGAGGGGGTTGGGTAATTCACCCCTCCACTTT.

The rearrangement joins TRBV3-1 (or the pseudogene TRBV3-2) to TRBJ2-5; D possibly corresponds to TRBD1 (6 bases). Between the trimmed V and J ends, which lost 1 base and 5 bases, there was a span of 14 bases. CDR3 length: 15 residues. CDR1 LGHDT and CDR2 YNNKEL come from the germline V gene (reference sequence). CDR3 loop: CASSQGVGAEETQYF. Written as DNA, the CDR3 is TGTGCCAGCAGCCAAGGGGTGGGGGCCGAGGAGACCCAGTACTTC.

The chain couples TRBV9 to TRBJ1-4; a weak D match, TRBD1 (5 bases). Deletions cut 6 bases from V and 7 bases from J, with 10 bases between. This CDR3 is 12 amino acids long. Germline lookup yields CDR1 SGDLS and CDR2 YYNGEE. For the CDR3, the DNA is TGTGCCAGCAACCGGGGGGGTGAAAAACTGTTTTTT. This codes for CASNRGGEKLFF.

The V gene is TRBV18, the J gene TRBJ1-4; D is unresolved. The CDR3 is made up of 13 amino acids. Looked up from germline, CDR1 is KGHSH and CDR2 is LQKENI. The V end was cut by 1 base, the J end by 6 bases, with 6 bases between. In nucleotides, the CDR3 is TGTGCCAGCTCACCACTTCGGGATGAAAAACTGTTTTTT. This codes for CASSPLRDEKLFF.

This rearrangement joins TRBV5-1 to TRBJ1-2; possibly TRBD1 for D (5 bases). The CDR3 loop spans 14 amino acids. The germline gives CDR1 SGHRS, CDR2 YFSETQ. V was shortened by 6 bases and J by 8 bases, with 20 bases between the two germline ends. For the CDR3, the DNA is TGCGCCAGCACCCCCCTCGGCGGACAAGGAGGCTACACCTTC. Amino acids: CASTPLGGQGGYTF.

The chain couples TRBV7-9 to TRBJ1-6, with TRBD1 matching 8 bases. V shed 4 bases and J 3 bases; nucleotides not matched to a gene: 8. Germline V CDR1 and CDR2: SEHNR, FQNEAQ (reference sequence). The CDR3 extends over 17 amino acids. The CDR3 spells CASSSTAGTGYNSPLHF. The CDR3 coding sequence is TGTGCCAGCAGCTCTACCGCCGGGACAGGCTATAATTCACCCCTCCACTTT.

The CDR3 loop reads CAWSGQGYNEQFF. CDR3 DNA: TGTGCCTGGAGTGGACAGGGCTACAATGAGCAGTTCTTC. The V call is TRBV30, the J call TRBJ2-1; 7 positions agree with TRBD1. This CDR3 has 13 amino acids. J was trimmed by 3 bases and V by 1 base; bases with no gene match: 0. Per the germline V gene, CDR1 is GTSNPN and CDR2 is SVGIG (reference sequence).

This chain joins TRBV2 and TRBJ2-5, with a possible D match to TRBD1 (6 bases). This CDR3 is built from 14 residues. Germline V gene lookup returns CDR1 SNHLY and CDR2 FYNNEI. With 5 bases removed from V and 5 bases from J, the gap between germline ends came to 15 bases. CDR3: CASSYWGRGETQYF. CDR3 nucleotides: TGTGCCAGCAGTTATTGGGGGCGAGGGGAGACCCAGTACTTC. Full variable domain (remainder filled in from reference TRBV2 and TRBJ2-5): EPEVTQTPSHQVTQMGQEVILRCVPISNHLYFYWYRQILGQKVEFLVSFYNNEISEKSEIFDDQFSVERPDGSNFTLKIRSTKLEDSAMYFCASSYWGRGETQYFGPGTRLLVL.

This sequence joins TRBV18 and TRBJ1-5; unclear D gene. Trimming stripped 0 bases from V and 3 bases from J, with 12 bases between. Germline lookup yields CDR1 KGHSH and CDR2 LQKENI. This CDR3 is 16 amino acids long. The CDR3 DNA sequence: TGTGCCAGCTCACCACCGCCGGGGTCTCTCAATCAGCCCCAGCATTTT. This gives the protein CASSPPPGSLNQPQHF.

The rearrangement uses TRBV27 and TRBJ1-1; no definite D call. The V gene lost 8 bases and the J gene lost 4 bases, with 14 bases spanning the gap. The CDR3 is made up of 13 amino acids. In germline, CDR1 is MNHEY, CDR2 SMNVEV (reference sequence). CDR3 residues: CASDGGTGTEAFF. CDR3 coding DNA: TGTGCCAGCGACGGAGGAACGGGCACTGAAGCTTTCTTT.